A selection of T cell receptor beta chains follows, all from one sample in a study of read filtering for tumor transcriptome and immune sequencing. TCRdb re-analysed the reads in MiXCR, keeping a single row per CDR3 protein. Here the sample spans roughly 27,000 distinct CDR3 sequences, approximately 14% being singletons. The sample taken for sequencing was a population of CD138-negative cells sorted from bone marrow. These receptor sequences come from a donor older than 35 with multiple myeloma. The CDR3 runs from the conserved cysteine through the conserved F or W. The D gene is left open where the match is weak. Some rows mark clone size as missing; the rest say once, few, many or name a class of expanded clone.

TRBJ1-4	few	TRBV20-1	NA	CSAPARGKLFF	TGCAGTGCCCCCGCCCGGGGGAAACTGTTTTTT
TRBJ2-3	NA	TRBV5-4	NA	CASSSGDTGTDTQYF	TGTGCCAGCAGCTCGGGGGACACCGGCACAGATACGCAGTATTTT
TRBJ2-2	many	TRBV19	NA	CASSIGDLGELFF	TGTGCCAGTAGTATCGGGGATCTCGGGGAGCTGTTTTTT
TRBJ2-1	NA	TRBV28	NA	CASSSNMLAHEGVF	TGTGCCAGCAGTTCCAACATGCTAGCCCACGAGGGGGTCTTC
TRBJ2-7	many	TRBV5-1	TRBD1	CASSQPGQYSYEQYF	TGCGCCAGCAGCCAACCGGGACAGTACTCCTACGAGCAGTACTTC
TRBJ2-7	many	TRBV28	TRBD1	CASSPTGASYEQYF	TGTGCCAGCAGTCCAACAGGGGCCTCCTACGAGCAGTACTTC
TRBJ2-7	many	TRBV27	NA	CATRGSGSSYEQYF	TGTGCCACCCGGGGTAGCGGTAGCTCCTACGAGCAGTACTTC
TRBJ2-5	many	TRBV19	TRBD1	CASSWGQAPEETQYF	TGTGCCAGTAGTTGGGGACAGGCACCGGAAGAGACCCAGTACTTC
TRBJ2-5	many	TRBV5-6	NA	CASSFGQQETQYF	TGTGCCAGCAGCTTCGGACAGCAAGAGACCCAGTACTTC
TRBJ2-7	NA	TRBV6-6	TRBD1	CASSHNRSGTANEQYF	TGTGCCAGCAGTCACAACAGATCGGGGACAGCGAATGAGCAGTACTTC
TRBJ2-7	many	TRBV19	TRBD1	CASSTGRGQGSDEQYF	TGTGCCAGTAGTACTGGCCGGGGACAGGGGAGCGACGAGCAGTACTTC
TRBJ2-7	many	TRBV5-1	NA	CASSLAADNREQYF	TGCGCCAGCAGCTTGGCGGCAGACAACCGGGAGCAGTACTTC
TRBJ2-1	many	TRBV6-1	NA	CASTRLATDNEQFF	TGTGCCAGCACTCGCCTAGCGACCGACAATGAGCAGTTCTTC
TRBJ2-1	many	TRBV23-1	TRBD2	CASSQIRSGRAPVNEQFF	TGCGCCAGCAGTCAAATCCGTAGCGGGAGGGCCCCCGTGAATGAGCAGTTCTTC
TRBJ2-2	many	TRBV30	NA	CAWRPPNAGELFF	TGTGCCTGGCGCCCCCCCAATGCCGGGGAGCTGTTTTTT
TRBJ2-1	many	TRBV5-1	TRBD1	CASSRDRSIYNEQFF	TGCGCCAGCAGCCGGGACAGGTCGATATACAATGAGCAGTTCTTC